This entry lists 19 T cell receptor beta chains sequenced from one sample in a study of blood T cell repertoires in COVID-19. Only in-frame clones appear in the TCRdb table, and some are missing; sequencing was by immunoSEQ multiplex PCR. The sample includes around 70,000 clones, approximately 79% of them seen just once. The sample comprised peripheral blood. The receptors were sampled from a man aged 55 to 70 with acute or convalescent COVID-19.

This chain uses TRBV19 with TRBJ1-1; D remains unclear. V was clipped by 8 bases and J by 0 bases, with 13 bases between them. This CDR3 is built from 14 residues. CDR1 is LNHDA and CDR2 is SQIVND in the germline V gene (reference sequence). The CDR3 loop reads CASLSANMNTEAFF. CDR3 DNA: TGTGCCAGTTTGAGCGCCAACATGAACACTGAAGCTTTCTTT. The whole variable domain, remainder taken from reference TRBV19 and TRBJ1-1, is DGGITQSPKYLFRKEGQNVTLSCEQNLNHDAMYWYRQDPGQGLRLIYYSQIVNDFQKGDIAEGYSVSREKKESFPLTVTSAQKNPTAFYLCASLSANMNTEAFFGQGTRLTVV.

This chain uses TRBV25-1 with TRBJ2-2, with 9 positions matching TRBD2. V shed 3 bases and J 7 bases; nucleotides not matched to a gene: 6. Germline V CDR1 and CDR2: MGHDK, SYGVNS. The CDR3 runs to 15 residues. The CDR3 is CASSEGGTSHGELFF. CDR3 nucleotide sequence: TGTGCCAGCAGTGAGGGGGGGACTAGCCACGGGGAGCTGTTTTTT.

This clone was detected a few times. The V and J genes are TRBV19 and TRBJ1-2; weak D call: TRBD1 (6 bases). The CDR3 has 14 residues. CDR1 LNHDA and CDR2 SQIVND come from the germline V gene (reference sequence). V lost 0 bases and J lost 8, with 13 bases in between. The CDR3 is CASSIDDRIAGYTF. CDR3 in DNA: TGTGCCAGTAGTATAGACGACAGGATAGCGGGCTACACCTTC.

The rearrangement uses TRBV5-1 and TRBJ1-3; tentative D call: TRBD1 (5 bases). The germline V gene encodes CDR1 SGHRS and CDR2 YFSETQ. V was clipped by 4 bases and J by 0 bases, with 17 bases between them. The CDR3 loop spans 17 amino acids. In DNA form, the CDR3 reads TGCGCCAGCAGCCCAGGCGACAGAAAATACTCTGGAAACACCATATATTTT. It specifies CASSPGDRKYSGNTIYF.

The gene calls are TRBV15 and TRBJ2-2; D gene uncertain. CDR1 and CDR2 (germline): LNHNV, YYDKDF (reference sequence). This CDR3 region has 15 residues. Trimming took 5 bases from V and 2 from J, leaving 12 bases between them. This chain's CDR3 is CATSSRWANTGELFF. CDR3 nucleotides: TGTGCCACCAGCTCCCGTTGGGCAAACACCGGGGAGCTGTTTTTT.

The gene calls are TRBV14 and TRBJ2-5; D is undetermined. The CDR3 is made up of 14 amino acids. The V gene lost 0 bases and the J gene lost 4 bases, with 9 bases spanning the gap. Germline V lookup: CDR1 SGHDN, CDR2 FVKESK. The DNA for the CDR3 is TGTGCCAGCAGCCAAGACCAGGTTAGAGAGACCCAGTACTTC. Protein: CASSQDQVRETQYF.

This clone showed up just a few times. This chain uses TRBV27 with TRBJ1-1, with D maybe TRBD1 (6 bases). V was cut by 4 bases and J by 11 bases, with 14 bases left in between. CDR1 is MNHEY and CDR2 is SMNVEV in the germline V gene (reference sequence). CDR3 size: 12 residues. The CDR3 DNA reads TGTGCCAGCAGTTCCCGCACAGGGTCGGCTTTCTTT. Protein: CASSSRTGSAFF.

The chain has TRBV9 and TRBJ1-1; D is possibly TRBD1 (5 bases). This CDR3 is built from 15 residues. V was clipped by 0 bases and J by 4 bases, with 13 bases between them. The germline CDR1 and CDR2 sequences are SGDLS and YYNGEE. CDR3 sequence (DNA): TGTGCCAGCAGCGTAGTCACCGGGGGGTTCACTGAAGCTTTCTTT. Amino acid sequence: CASSVVTGGFTEAFF.

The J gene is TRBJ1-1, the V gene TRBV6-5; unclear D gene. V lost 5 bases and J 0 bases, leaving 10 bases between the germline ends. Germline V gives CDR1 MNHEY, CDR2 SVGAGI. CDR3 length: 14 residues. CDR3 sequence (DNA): TGTGCCAGCAGTCCCAGTTTCATGAACACTGAAGCTTTCTTT. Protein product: CASSPSFMNTEAFF.

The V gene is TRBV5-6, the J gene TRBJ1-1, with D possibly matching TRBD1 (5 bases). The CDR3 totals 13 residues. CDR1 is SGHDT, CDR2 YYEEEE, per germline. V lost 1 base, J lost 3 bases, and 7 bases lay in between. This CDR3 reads CASSLRQYTEAFF. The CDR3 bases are TGTGCCAGCAGCTTGAGACAGTACACTGAAGCTTTCTTT.

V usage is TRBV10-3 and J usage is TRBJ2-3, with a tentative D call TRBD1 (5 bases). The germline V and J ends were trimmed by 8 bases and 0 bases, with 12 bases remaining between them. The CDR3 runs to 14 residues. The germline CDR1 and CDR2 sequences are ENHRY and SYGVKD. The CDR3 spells CAIGARVSTDTQYF. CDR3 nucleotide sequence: TGTGCCATCGGGGCTCGGGTTAGCACAGATACGCAGTATTTT.

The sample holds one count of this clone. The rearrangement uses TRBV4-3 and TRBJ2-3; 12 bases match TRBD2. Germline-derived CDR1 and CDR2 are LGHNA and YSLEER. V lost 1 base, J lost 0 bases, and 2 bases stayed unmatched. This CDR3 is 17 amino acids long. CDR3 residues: CASSQGTSGASTDTQYF. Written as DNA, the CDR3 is TGCGCCAGCAGCCAAGGGACTAGCGGGGCGAGCACAGATACGCAGTATTTT.

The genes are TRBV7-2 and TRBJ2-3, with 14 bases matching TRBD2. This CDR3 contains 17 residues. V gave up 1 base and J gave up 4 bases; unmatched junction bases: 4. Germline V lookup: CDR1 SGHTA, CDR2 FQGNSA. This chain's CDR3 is CASSLVTSGGASDTQYF. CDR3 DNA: TGTGCCAGCAGCTTAGTGACTAGCGGGGGGGCCTCAGATACGCAGTATTTT.

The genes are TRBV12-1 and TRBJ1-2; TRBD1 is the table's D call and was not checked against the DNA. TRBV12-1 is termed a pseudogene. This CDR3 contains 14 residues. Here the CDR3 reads CASSFGTDRYGYTF. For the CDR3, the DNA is TGTGCCAGCAGCTTTGGGACAGATCGCTATGGCTACACCTTC.

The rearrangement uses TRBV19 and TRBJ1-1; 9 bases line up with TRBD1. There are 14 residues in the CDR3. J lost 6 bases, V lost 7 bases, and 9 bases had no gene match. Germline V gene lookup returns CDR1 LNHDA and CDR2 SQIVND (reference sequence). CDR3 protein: CASTVTGGGAEAFF. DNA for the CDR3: TGTGCCAGTACCGTGACAGGGGGTGGAGCTGAAGCTTTCTTT.

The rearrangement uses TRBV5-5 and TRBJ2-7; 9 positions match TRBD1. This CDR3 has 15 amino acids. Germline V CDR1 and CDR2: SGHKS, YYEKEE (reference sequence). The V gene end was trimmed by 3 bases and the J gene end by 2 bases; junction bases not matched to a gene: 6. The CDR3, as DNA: TGTGCCAGCAGCTATGACAGGGGGGCGACCTACGAGCAGTACGTC. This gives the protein CASSYDRGATYEQYV.

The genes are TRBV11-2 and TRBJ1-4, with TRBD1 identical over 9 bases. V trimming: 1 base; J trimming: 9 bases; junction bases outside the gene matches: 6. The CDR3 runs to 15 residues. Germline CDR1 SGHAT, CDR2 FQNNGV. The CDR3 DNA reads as TGTGCCAGCAGCTTAGGAGGGACAGGGAGTAAAAAACTGTTTTTT. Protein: CASSLGGTGSKKLFF.

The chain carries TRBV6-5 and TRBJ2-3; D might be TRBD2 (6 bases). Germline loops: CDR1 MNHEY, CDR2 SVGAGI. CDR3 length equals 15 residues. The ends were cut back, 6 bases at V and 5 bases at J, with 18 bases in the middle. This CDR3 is CASSAGSVALDTQYF. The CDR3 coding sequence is TGTGCCAGCAGCGCCGGGAGCGTAGCACTAGATACGCAGTATTTT.

The CDR3 nucleotides read TGCGCCAGCAGCGCGGGACAGTTGGACACTGAAGCTTTCTTT. This encodes CASSAGQLDTEAFF. The V call is TRBV5-1, the J call TRBJ1-1; 7 nucleotides align to TRBD1. Germline CDR1 SGHRS, CDR2 YFSETQ. Germline trimming cut 4 bases from V and 3 bases from J; bases unmatched to any gene: 6. This CDR3 has 14 residues.